The TCR beta chain under discussion was sequenced for a study of T cells in Graves' hyperthyroidism and ophthalmopathy. Germline V gene sequence: CDR1 ENHRY, CDR2 SYGVKD. CDR3 length: 15 amino acids. Trimming cost V 6 bases and J 3 bases; bases outside gene matches: 8. Amplified TCR beta CDR3 regions came from RNA transcripts. The TCR CDR3 was amplified in a first-round RT-PCR using the HTBI primer set. TCRdb reprocessed the multiplex PCR reads with MiXCR, giving one entry per CDR3 protein. The repertoire includes 600,000 to 850,000 distinct CDR3 sequences, 18% of them detected once, and over 15% sits in the top ten.

Sequenced input: blood. This chain uses TRBV10-3 with TRBJ1-5; TRBD1 agrees at 7 bases. The TCR was taken from a woman aged 45-65 years with Graves' hyperthyroidism that later progressed to Graves' ophthalmopathy. The CDR3 sequence: CAISVDREVNQPQHF. In nucleotides, the CDR3 is TGTGCCATCAGCGTAGACAGGGAGGTCAATCAGCCCCAGCATTTT.